A single sample gave rise to the 30 T cell receptor beta chains below, sequenced in a study of graft-versus-host responses after intestinal transplantation. No antigen is known for these receptors. Profiled with immunoSEQ multiplex PCR; TCRdb holds only in-frame clones, not every one. Found here are roughly 90,000 clones, less than 95% of them singletons; the top ten hold 0.35%. The sequencing here drew on unstimulated CD4+ T cells sorted from spleen or lymph node cells, taken before transplant. These receptors were collected from a human donor who was the organ donor for an intestinal transplant.

The chain recombines TRBV5-1 with TRBJ2-1, with 13 bases matching TRBD2. Germline CDR1 SGHRS, CDR2 YFSETQ. The CDR3 loop spans 15 amino acids. Trimming removed 4 bases from V and 5 bases from J; junction bases left unmatched: 3. CDR3 DNA sequence: TGCGCCAGCAGCCCGGGACTAGCGGGGAACAATGAGCAGTTCTTC. It codes for CASSPGLAGNNEQFF.

This clone was found once. The chain joins TRBV5-1 to TRBJ1-1; D unresolved. Trimming removed 0 bases at V and 8 bases at J, with 11 bases between. The CDR3 sequence is 13 residues long. In germline, CDR1 is SGHRS, CDR2 YFSETQ. The CDR3 nucleotides read TGCGCCAGCAGCTTGGTACCCGGAGTAGAAGCTTTCTTT. It yields the protein CASSLVPGVEAFF.

Comments on this clone: In the same sample, other DNA sequences code for this CDR3. V gene TRBV30 combines with J gene TRBJ2-5, with D perhaps matching TRBD2 (7 bases). The length of the CDR3 is 15 residues. From germline, CDR1 is GTSNPN and CDR2 SVGIG (reference sequence). Trimming took 3 bases from V and 5 from J, leaving 19 bases between them. CDR3 loop: CAWSVTGGGGETQYF. For the CDR3, the DNA is TGTGCCTGGAGCGTTACCGGCGGGGGCGGGGAGACCCAGTACTTC.

The CDR3 DNA follows: TGTGCCAGCAGCTCGGGGACAGGGGGTGGGGCTGAAGCTTTCTTT. Protein sequence: CASSSGTGGGAEAFF. The chain recombines TRBV11-2 with TRBJ1-1, with 11 bases lining up with TRBD1. With 4 bases clipped from V and 6 bases from J, the junction kept 7 bases outside the gene matches. Germline V gives CDR1 SGHAT, CDR2 FQNNGV. The length of the CDR3 is 15 residues.

The V gene is TRBV27, the J gene TRBJ2-5; 7 bases agree with TRBD1. Germline CDR1 MNHEY, CDR2 SMNVEV (reference sequence). The CDR3 runs 16 residues. V trimming: 1 base; J trimming: 5 bases; junction bases outside the gene matches: 10. The CDR3 region has the DNA TGTGCCAGCAGTTTATTGCCGACAGGGATTAGGGAGACCCAGTACTTC. It is translated as CASSLLPTGIRETQYF.

As regards this clone: The junction and the germline gene differ at one end; a read error may be behind it. This specimen includes other DNA sequences encoding the same CDR3. DNA of the CDR3: TGTAGCGTCTTGGGGACAGCCAACTCCTACAATGAGCAGTTCTTC. Its protein product is CSVLGTANSYNEQFF. V gene TRBV29-1 combines with J gene TRBJ2-1; the match to TRBD1 covers 7 bases. The CDR3 spans 15 residues. CDR1 and CDR2 (germline): SQVTM, ANQGSEA.

This clone was counted between two and nine times. The chain carries TRBV4-1 and TRBJ2-7, with D possibly TRBD2 on 5 matching bases. This CDR3 is 14 amino acids long. With 4 bases removed from V and 3 bases from J, the gap between germline ends came to 13 bases. Germline CDR1 and CDR2: MGHRA and YSYEKL. The CDR3 here is CASSPRTGVYEQYF. The CDR3 DNA reads as TGCGCCAGCAGCCCGCGGACCGGGGTCTACGAGCAGTACTTC.

This chain connects TRBV11-2 to TRBJ2-5; 12 bases align to TRBD2. The CDR3 is 14 amino acids. Germline V gene lookup returns CDR1 SGHAT and CDR2 FQNNGV. The ends lost 6 bases at V and 4 bases at J; junction bases unmatched: 3. The CDR3 protein is CASRLAGGRETQYF. The CDR3 DNA follows: TGTGCCAGCAGACTAGCGGGGGGACGAGAGACCCAGTACTTC.

This clone was seen more than once but under ten times. The V call is TRBV30, the J call TRBJ1-6, with D perhaps matching TRBD1 (6 bases). With 3 bases removed from V and 6 bases from J, the gap between germline ends came to 9 bases. The CDR3 is made up of 13 amino acids. Germline-derived CDR1 and CDR2 are GTSNPN and SVGIG (reference sequence). The CDR3 nucleotides read TGTGCCTGGAGGGGGGCTTCTAATTCACCCCTCCACTTT. It codes for CAWRGASNSPLHF.

The J gene is TRBJ2-1, the V gene TRBV10-2; TRBD2 matches at 9 bases. CDR1 is WSHSY and CDR2 is SAAADI in the germline V gene. The CDR3 extends over 16 amino acids. V lost 0 bases, J lost 5 bases, and 5 bases stayed unmatched. As DNA, the CDR3 is TGCGCCAGCAGTGAGTCGTTGCTAGCGGGGAACAATGAGCAGTTCTTC. It is translated as CASSESLLAGNNEQFF.

The chain combines TRBV19 with TRBJ1-1; D may be TRBD1 (5 bases). This CDR3 has 15 amino acids. CDR1 LNHDA and CDR2 SQIVND come from the germline V gene (reference sequence). V lost 3 bases, J lost 1 base, and 12 bases lay in between. CDR3 in amino acids: CASSIKGTGNTEAFF. In DNA form, the CDR3 reads TGTGCCAGTAGTATTAAGGGCACAGGGAACACTGAAGCTTTCTTT.

The chain has TRBV11-2 and TRBJ2-5; 7 bases line up with TRBD1. Germline CDR1 SGHAT, CDR2 FQNNGV. The CDR3 has 13 amino acids. After removal of 3 bases from V and 7 bases from J, the junction contained 5 bases not matched to a gene. This chain's CDR3 is CASSFRQGWTQYF. In nucleotides, the CDR3 is TGTGCCAGCAGCTTCCGACAGGGTTGGACCCAGTACTTC. The full variable domain, in which reference TRBV11-2 and TRBJ2-5 provide the parts outside the CDR3, is EAGVAQSPRYKIIEKRQSVAFWCNPISGHATLYWYQQILGQGPKLLIQFQNNGVVDDSQLPKDRFSAERLKGVDSTLKIQPAKLEDSAVYLCASSFRQGWTQYFGPGTRLLVL.

The chain couples TRBV5-1 to TRBJ1-1; D possibly corresponds to TRBD1 (6 bases). CDR1 and CDR2 from the germline V gene are SGHRS and YFSETQ. This CDR3 region has 16 residues. V lost 5 bases and J 2 bases, leaving 19 bases between the germline ends. The CDR3 loop reads CASRSSGGEGNTEAFF. CDR3 nucleotide sequence: TGCGCCAGCAGGTCGTCGGGGGGCGAGGGAAACACTGAAGCTTTCTTT. Combining the CDR3 with reference TRBV5-1 and TRBJ1-1 gives the whole variable domain KAGVTQTPRYLIKTRGQQVTLSCSPISGHRSVSWYQQTPGQGLQFLFEYFSETQRNKGNFPGRFSGRQFSNSRSEMNVSTLELGDSALYLCASRSSGGEGNTEAFFGQGTRLTVV.

V and J are TRBV30 and TRBJ1-1; D ambiguous. The CDR3 length is 10 residues. CDR1 is GTSNPN and CDR2 is SVGIG in the germline V gene (reference sequence). The CDR3 loop is CAANLAEAFF. The CDR3 coding sequence is TGTGCTGCTAACCTAGCTGAAGCTTTCTTT.

The rearrangement uses TRBV27 and TRBJ1-1; TRBD1 aligns across 9 bases. Trimming removed 6 bases from V and 6 bases from J; junction bases left unmatched: 14. This CDR3 comprises 16 residues. CDR1 MNHEY and CDR2 SMNVEV come from the germline V gene (reference sequence). The CDR3 loop is CASRHNAGTGWAEAFF. CDR3 nucleotide sequence: TGTGCCAGCAGACATAATGCCGGGACAGGGTGGGCTGAAGCTTTCTTT.

The genes are TRBV6-5 and TRBJ2-5; D call uncertain. Germline V gene data show CDR1 as MNHEY and CDR2 as SVGAGI. Trimming shortened V by 2 bases and J by 2 bases, and 15 bases separated the two germline ends. The CDR3 loop spans 16 amino acids. The CDR3 bases are TGTGCCAGCAGTTACGTAACCCCTAGGCAGCAAGAGACCCAGTACTTC. The encoded protein is CASSYVTPRQQETQYF.

The V gene is TRBV7-9, the J gene TRBJ1-1, with 8 bases matching TRBD1. Germline-derived CDR1 and CDR2 are SEHNR and FQNEAQ (reference sequence). The ends lost 6 bases at V and 6 bases at J; junction bases unmatched: 9. There are 14 residues in the CDR3. CDR3: CASSGQGLLPEAFF. CDR3 sequence (DNA): TGTGCCAGCAGTGGACAGGGCCTCCTACCTGAAGCTTTCTTT. The full variable domain, its missing parts supplied by reference TRBV7-9 and TRBJ1-1, is DTGVSQNPRHKITKRGQNVTFRCDPISEHNRLYWYRQTLGQGPEFLTYFQNEAQLEKSRLLSDRFSAERPKGSFSTLEIQRTEQGDSAMYLCASSGQGLLPEAFFGQGTRLTVV.

The chain carries TRBV6-1 and TRBJ2-5; 7 bases map to TRBD1. Germline assignment: CDR1 MNHNS and CDR2 SASEGT. The CDR3 sequence is 15 residues long. The V segment lost 2 bases and the J segment 1 base; nucleotides outside the gene matches: 4. The CDR3 region has the DNA TGTGCCAGCAGTGAAAGGGGGCGGGCCCAAGAGACCCAGTACTTC. This translates into CASSERGRAQETQYF.

This rearrangement joins TRBV5-1 to TRBJ1-3, with 8 bases matching TRBD1. With 5 bases clipped from V and 8 bases from J, the junction kept 9 bases outside the gene matches. This CDR3 region has 14 residues. The germline gives CDR1 SGHRS, CDR2 YFSETQ. CDR3 amino acids: CASRSGGEGHTIYF. The CDR3 coding sequence is TGCGCCAGCAGGTCAGGGGGCGAAGGACACACCATATATTTT.

This rearrangement joins TRBV6-6 to TRBJ1-3; tentatively, D is TRBD1 (6 bases). CDR3 length equals 14 residues. CDR1 and CDR2 (germline): MNHNY, SVGAGI (reference sequence). The ends were cut back, 6 bases at V and 4 bases at J, with 13 bases in the middle. The chain's CDR3 is CASRLTGSGNTIYF. For the CDR3, the DNA is TGTGCCAGCAGACTAACAGGGTCCGGAAACACCATATATTTT.

The gene calls are TRBV6-1 and TRBJ1-3, with D maybe TRBD1 (6 bases). Trimming shortened V by 2 bases and J by 4 bases, and 12 bases separated the two germline ends. The CDR3 loop spans 15 amino acids. Germline V gives CDR1 MNHNS, CDR2 SASEGT. CDR3 in amino acids: CASSEYTGSGNTIYF. Written as DNA, the CDR3 is TGTGCCAGCAGTGAATACACAGGGAGCGGAAACACCATATATTTT.

This clone was detected only once. This chain links TRBV20-1 with TRBJ1-1; D unclear. Trimming cost V 0 bases and J 5 bases, with 4 bases left between them. Germline CDR1 and CDR2: DFQATT and SNEGSKA (reference sequence). The CDR3 totals 11 residues. CDR3 bases: TGCAGTGCTAGAGATGAGACTGAAGCTTTCTTT. It encodes CSARDETEAFF.

A single count supports this clone. The J gene is TRBJ1-2, the V gene TRBV2; D gene unclear. Germline V gives CDR1 SNHLY, CDR2 FYNNEI. This CDR3 is 14 amino acids long. Between the trimmed V and J ends, which lost 1 base and 1 base, there was a span of 7 bases. The CDR3 sequence: CASSEGTDNYGYTF. The DNA for the CDR3 is TGTGCCAGCAGTGAAGGAACAGATAACTATGGCTACACCTTC.

This chain's CDR3 is CASSRQGAGTGELFF. For the CDR3, the DNA is TGTGCCAGCAGCCGACAGGGGGCGGGCACCGGGGAGCTGTTTTTT. The chain has TRBV6-5 and TRBJ2-2, with 10 nucleotides matching TRBD1. V gave up 6 bases and J gave up 4 bases; unmatched junction bases: 5. The CDR3 has 15 residues. The germline V gene has CDR1 MNHEY and CDR2 SVGAGI.

V is TRBV5-4 and J is TRBJ1-4; 7 bases match TRBD1. This CDR3 has 17 amino acids. The ends lost 2 bases at V and 10 bases at J; junction bases unmatched: 17. In germline, CDR1 is SGHNT, CDR2 YYREEE (reference sequence). The CDR3: CASSLIGGGTEDRKLFF. CDR3 DNA sequence: TGTGCCAGCAGCTTAATAGGGGGCGGGACGGAGGACCGAAAACTGTTTTTT.

The chain couples TRBV10-2 to TRBJ1-1; tentatively, D is TRBD1 (5 bases). Germline V gives CDR1 WSHSY, CDR2 SAAADI. The CDR3 runs 15 residues. V lost 11 bases and J 0 bases, leaving 19 bases between the germline ends. CDR3 coding DNA: TGCGCCTCCCGCTCGAGGGAGGGGTTGAACACTGAAGCTTTCTTT. This translates into CASRSREGLNTEAFF.

J is TRBJ1-4 and V is TRBV16; 7 positions agree with TRBD1. From germline, CDR1 is KGHSY and CDR2 FQNENV. The ends lost 1 base at V and 3 bases at J; junction bases unmatched: 2. The length of the CDR3 is 15 residues. The DNA of the CDR3 is TGTGCCAGCAGCCAATGGGGACAGCCTAATGAAAAACTGTTTTTT. This gives the protein CASSQWGQPNEKLFF.

The V gene is TRBV15, the J gene TRBJ2-7; possible D gene TRBD2, 5 bases. Per germline, CDR1 LNHNV and CDR2 YYDKDF (reference sequence). Trimming took off 0 bases at V and 6 bases at J, with 9 bases between the two ends. The CDR3 loop spans 13 amino acids. CDR3 sequence: CATSRDVGSEQYF. DNA for the CDR3: TGTGCCACCAGCAGAGACGTTGGGAGCGAGCAGTACTTC. Filled out from reference TRBV15 and TRBJ2-7, the complete variable domain reads DAMVIQNPRYQVTQFGKPVTLSCSQTLNHNVMYWYQQKSSQAPKLLFHYYDKDFNNEADTPDNFQSRRPNTSFCFLDIRSPGLGDTAMYLCATSRDVGSEQYFGPGTRLTVT.

This clone was detected once. The rearrangement uses TRBV10-3 and TRBJ2-3, with D possibly being TRBD2 (6 bases). Trimming cost V 6 bases and J 2 bases, with 18 bases left between them. The CDR3 loop spans 16 amino acids. Germline lookup yields CDR1 ENHRY and CDR2 SYGVKD. In nucleotides, the CDR3 is TGTGCCATCAGCCCGAGTGGAGGGTGGGACACAGATACGCAGTATTTT. This gives the protein CAISPSGGWDTDTQYF.

This rearrangement joins TRBV5-6 to TRBJ1-2, with 7 nucleotides matching TRBD1. From germline, CDR1 is SGHDT and CDR2 YYEEEE. The CDR3 spans 15 residues. With 1 base clipped from V and 5 bases from J, the junction kept 8 bases outside the gene matches. This chain's CDR3 is CASSLRGRGNYGYTF. CDR3 in DNA: TGTGCCAGCAGCTTGAGAGGCAGGGGGAATTATGGCTACACCTTC.